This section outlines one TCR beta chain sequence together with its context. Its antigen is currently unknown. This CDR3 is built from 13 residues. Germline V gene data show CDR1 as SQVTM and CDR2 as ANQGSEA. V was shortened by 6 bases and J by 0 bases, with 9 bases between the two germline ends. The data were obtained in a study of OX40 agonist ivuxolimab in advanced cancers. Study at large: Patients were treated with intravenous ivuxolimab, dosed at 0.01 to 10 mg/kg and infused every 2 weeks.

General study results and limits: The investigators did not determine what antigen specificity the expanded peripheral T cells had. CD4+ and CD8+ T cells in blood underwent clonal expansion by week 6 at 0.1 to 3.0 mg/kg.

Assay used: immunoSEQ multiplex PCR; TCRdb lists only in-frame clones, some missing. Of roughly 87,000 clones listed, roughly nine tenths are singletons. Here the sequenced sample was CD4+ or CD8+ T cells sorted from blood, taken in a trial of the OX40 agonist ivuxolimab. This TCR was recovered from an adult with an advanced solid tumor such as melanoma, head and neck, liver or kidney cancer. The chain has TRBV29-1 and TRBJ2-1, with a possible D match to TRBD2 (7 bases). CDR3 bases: TGCAGCGTGAGGGGGGGCTCCTACAATGAGCAGTTCTTC. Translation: CSVRGGSYNEQFF.